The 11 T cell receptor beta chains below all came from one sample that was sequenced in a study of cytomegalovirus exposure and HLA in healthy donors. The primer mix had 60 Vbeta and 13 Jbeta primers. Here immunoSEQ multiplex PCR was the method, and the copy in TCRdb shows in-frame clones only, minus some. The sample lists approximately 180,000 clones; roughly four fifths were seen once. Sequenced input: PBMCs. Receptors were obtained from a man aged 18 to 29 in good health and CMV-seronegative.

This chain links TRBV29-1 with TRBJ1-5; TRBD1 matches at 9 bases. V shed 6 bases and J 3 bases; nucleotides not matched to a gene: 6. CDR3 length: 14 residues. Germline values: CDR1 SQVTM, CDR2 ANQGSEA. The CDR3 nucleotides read TGCAGCGTAAAAGGGACAGGGTACAATCAGCCCCAGCATTTT. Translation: CSVKGTGYNQPQHF.

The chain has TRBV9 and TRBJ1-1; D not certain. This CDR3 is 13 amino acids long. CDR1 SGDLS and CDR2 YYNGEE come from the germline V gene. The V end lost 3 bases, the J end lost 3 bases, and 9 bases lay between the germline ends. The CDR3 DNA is TGTGCCAGCAGCGCTAGAACCGACACTGAAGCTTTCTTT. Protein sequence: CASSARTDTEAFF. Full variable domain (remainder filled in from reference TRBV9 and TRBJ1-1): DSGVTQTPKHLITATGQRVTLRCSPRSGDLSVYWYQQSLDQGLQFLIQYYNGEERAKGNILERFSAQQFPDLHSELNLSSLELGDSALYFCASSARTDTEAFFGQGTRLTVV.

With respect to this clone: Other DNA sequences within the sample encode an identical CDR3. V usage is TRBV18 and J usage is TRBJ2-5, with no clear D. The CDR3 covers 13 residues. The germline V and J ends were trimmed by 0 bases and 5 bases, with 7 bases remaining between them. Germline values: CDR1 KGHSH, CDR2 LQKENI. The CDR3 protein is CASSPPSRETQYF. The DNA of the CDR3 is TGTGCCAGCTCACCACCCTCGCGGGAGACCCAGTACTTC.

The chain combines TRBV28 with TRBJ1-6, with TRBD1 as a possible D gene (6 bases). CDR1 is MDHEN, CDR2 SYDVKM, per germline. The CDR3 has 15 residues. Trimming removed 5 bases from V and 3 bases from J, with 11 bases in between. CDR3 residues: CASSGGQLYNSPLHF. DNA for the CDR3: TGTGCCAGCAGTGGGGGCCAACTCTATAATTCACCCCTCCACTTT.

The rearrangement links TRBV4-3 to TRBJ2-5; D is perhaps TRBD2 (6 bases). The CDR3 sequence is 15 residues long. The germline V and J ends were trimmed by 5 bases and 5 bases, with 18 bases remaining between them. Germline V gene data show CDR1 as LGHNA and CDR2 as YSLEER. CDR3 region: CASSGAGGRGETQYF. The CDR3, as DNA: TGCGCCAGCAGCGGGGCGGGCGGTCGGGGGGAGACCCAGTACTTC.

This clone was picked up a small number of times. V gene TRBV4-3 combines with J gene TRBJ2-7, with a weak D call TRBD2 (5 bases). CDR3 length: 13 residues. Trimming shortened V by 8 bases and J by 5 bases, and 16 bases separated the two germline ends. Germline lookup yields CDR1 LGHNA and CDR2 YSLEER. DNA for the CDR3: TGCGCCAGCGGCAACCGGGGATTCGACGAGCAGTACTTC. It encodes CASGNRGFDEQYF.

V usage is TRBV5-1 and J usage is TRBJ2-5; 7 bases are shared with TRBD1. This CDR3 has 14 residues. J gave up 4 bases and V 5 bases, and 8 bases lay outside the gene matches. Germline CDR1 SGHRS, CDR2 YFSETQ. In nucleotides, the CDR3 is TGCGCCAGCAGTATGGGAGACAGGGTAGAGACCCAGTACTTC. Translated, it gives CASSMGDRVETQYF.

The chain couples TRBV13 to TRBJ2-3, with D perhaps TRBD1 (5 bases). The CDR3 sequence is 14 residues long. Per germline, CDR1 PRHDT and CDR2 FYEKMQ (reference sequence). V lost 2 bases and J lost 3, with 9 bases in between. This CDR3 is CASSLLQGTDTQYF. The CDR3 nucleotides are TGTGCCAGCAGCTTACTGCAGGGAACAGATACGCAGTATTTT.

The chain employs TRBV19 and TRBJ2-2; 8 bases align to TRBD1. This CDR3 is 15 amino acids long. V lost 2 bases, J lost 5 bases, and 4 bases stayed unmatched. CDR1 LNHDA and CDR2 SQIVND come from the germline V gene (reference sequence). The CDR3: CASSISGGITGELFF. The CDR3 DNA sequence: TGTGCCAGTAGTATATCAGGGGGCATAACCGGGGAGCTGTTTTTT.

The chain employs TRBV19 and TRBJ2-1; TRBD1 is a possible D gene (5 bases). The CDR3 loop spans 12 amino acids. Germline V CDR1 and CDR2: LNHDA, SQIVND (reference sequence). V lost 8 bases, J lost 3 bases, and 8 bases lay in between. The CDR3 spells CASCDSYNEQFF. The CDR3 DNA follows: TGTGCCAGTTGTGACAGCTACAATGAGCAGTTCTTC.

In DNA form, the CDR3 reads TGCGCCAGCAGCTTGGACTGGGGCAGGTCGAATTCACCCCTCCACTTT. This gives the protein CASSLDWGRSNSPLHF. The chain has TRBV5-1 and TRBJ1-6, with a possible D match to TRBD1 (5 bases). The germline V and J ends were trimmed by 0 bases and 7 bases, with 14 bases remaining between them. There are 16 residues in the CDR3. CDR1 SGHRS and CDR2 YFSETQ come from the germline V gene.